These T cell receptor beta chains were read from a single sample in a study of shared clonotypes between healthy human individuals. Data came from immunoSEQ multiplex PCR; TCRdb stores just in-frame clones and leaves some out. Of fewer than 1.6 million clones in the sample, 98% to 99% were seen once. Sequenced input: naive CD4+ T cells sorted from blood. All receptors derive from a man aged 30 to 45 in good health. Each CDR3 is given with its conserved first and last residue. The order of the fields is J gene, V gene, D gene, clone size, CDR3 protein, CDR3 DNA. A D gene is named only where the DNA matches it firmly. Clone size appears in some rows only: once, few, many, or a class for an expanded clone.

>TRBJ2-5|TRBV18|-|few
CASSPRWGDETQYF
TGTGCCAGCTCACCACGTTGGGGTGACGAGACCCAGTACTTC
>TRBJ1-1|TRBV6-5|-|-
CASSWGLRGHTEAFF
TGTGCCAGCAGTTGGGGATTGCGGGGGCACACTGAAGCTTTCTTT
>TRBJ2-2|TRBV5-1|-|-
CASSPTGGNTGELFF
TGCGCCAGCAGCCCGACAGGAGGGAACACCGGGGAGCTGTTTTTT
>TRBJ1-1|TRBV6-5|-|-
CASSHRSSEAFF
TGTGCCAGCAGCCACCGGAGTTCTGAAGCTTTCTTT
>TRBJ2-7|TRBV7-2|-|once
CASSLRWGSSYEQYF
TGTGCCAGCAGCTTAAGGTGGGGGAGCTCCTACGAGCAGTACTTC
>TRBJ2-7|TRBV5-1|-|once
CASSTKSEGLIEQYF
TGCGCCAGCAGCACTAAGTCCGAAGGGCTGATTGAGCAGTACTTC
>TRBJ1-5|TRBV5-6|-|-
CASSPRGGLQRPQHF
TGTGCCAGCAGCCCTAGGGGCGGGTTGCAGAGGCCCCAGCATTTT
>TRBJ1-1|TRBV18|-|-
CASSLFDRIVDTEAFF
TGTGCCAGCTCCCTATTTGACCGAATTGTGGACACTGAAGCTTTCTTT
>TRBJ2-5|TRBV29-1|-|-
CSIRIFFETQYF
TGCAGCATTCGGATATTTTTCGAGACCCAGTACTTC
>TRBJ2-5|TRBV18|-|-
CASLNQVGPGETQYF
TGTGCCAGCTTAAACCAGGTGGGGCCAGGGGAGACCCAGTACTTC
>TRBJ1-5|TRBV19|-|once
CATERAAGGAQPQHF
TGTGCCACCGAGCGGGCAGCCGGGGGAGCTCAGCCCCAGCATTTT
>TRBJ1-5|TRBV7-9|-|once
CASSPGEQDFNQPQHF
TGTGCCAGCAGCCCCGGAGAGCAAGACTTCAATCAGCCCCAGCATTTT
>TRBJ2-1|TRBV20-1|-|-
CSATNNEQFF
TGCAGTGCTACGAACAATGAGCAGTTCTTC
>TRBJ1-3|TRBV29-1|TRBD1|-
CSAQRTGHTIYF
TGCAGCGCCCAGCGGACAGGCCACACCATATATTTT
>TRBJ2-2|TRBV11-1|TRBD2|-
CASSPGNREGGTGELFF
TGTGCCAGCAGCCCCGGGAACCGGGAGGGCGGCACCGGGGAGCTGTTTTTT
>TRBJ2-3|TRBV6-5|TRBD2|-
CASSSLAGALPDTQYF
TGTGCCAGCAGTTCTCTAGCGGGAGCATTACCAGATACGCAGTATTTT
>TRBJ2-5|TRBV11-2|TRBD2|-
CASLRLAGAIQETQYF
TGTGCCAGCTTGAGACTAGCGGGTGCCATCCAAGAGACCCAGTACTTC
>TRBJ2-3|TRBV7-3|-|-
CASSPPGRSTDTQYF
TGTGCCAGCAGCCCGCCGGGACGTAGCACAGATACGCAGTATTTT
>TRBJ1-1|TRBV6-6|TRBD1|-
CASKARQGGNTEAFF
TGTGCCAGCAAGGCCCGACAGGGAGGGAACACTGAAGCTTTCTTT
>TRBJ2-3|TRBV5-4|-|-
CASSPDSSTDTQYF
TGTGCCAGCAGCCCGGACAGTAGCACAGATACGCAGTATTTT
>TRBJ2-3|TRBV28|-|-
CASGPRGLRVGDTQYF
TGTGCCAGCGGACCCAGGGGACTGCGGGTTGGGGATACGCAGTATTTT
>TRBJ2-3|TRBV5-1|-|-
CASSLALGYSDTQYF
TGCGCCAGCAGCTTGGCCCTGGGGTACTCAGATACGCAGTATTTT
>TRBJ1-2|TRBV18|-|-
CASSARQANLYGYTF
TGTGCCAGCTCAGCCCGACAGGCGAACTTGTATGGCTACACCTTC
>TRBJ2-6|TRBV19|-|-
CASSYEGSGANVLTF
TGTGCCAGTAGTTATGAAGGGTCTGGGGCCAACGTCCTGACTTTC
>TRBJ2-1|TRBV6-5|-|-
CASSYSTPFKQFF
TGTGCCAGCAGTTACTCGACCCCCTTCAAGCAGTTCTTC
>TRBJ2-7|TRBV6-6|TRBD2|-
CATREGPGQYEQYF
TGTGCCACCCGGGAGGGACCAGGGCAGTACGAGCAGTACTTC
>TRBJ2-7|TRBV18|TRBD1|-
CASSPGQEPYEQYF
TGTGCCAGCTCTCCGGGACAGGAACCCTACGAGCAGTACTTC
>TRBJ2-5|TRBV12-1|-|-
CASSIWGVRGRSLETQYF
TGTGCCAGCAGCATATGGGGGGTCAGGGGGCGCAGTTTAGAGACCCAGTACTTC
>TRBJ2-2|TRBV18|-|-
CASSPQNTGELFF
TGTGCCAGCTCACCGCAGAACACCGGGGAGCTGTTTTTT
>TRBJ1-1|TRBV9|-|-
CASSVTGSNTEAFF
TGTGCCAGCAGCGTCACAGGGTCGAACACTGAAGCTTTCTTT
>TRBJ1-3|TRBV10-3|-|-
CAISVSSAISGNTIYF
TGTGCCATCAGTGTTAGTAGTGCGATCTCTGGAAACACCATATATTTT
>TRBJ2-3|TRBV5-1|-|-
CASSLPLASPDTQYF
TGCGCCAGCAGCTTGCCGCTAGCCTCTCCAGATACGCAGTATTTT
>TRBJ2-7|TRBV7-2|-|-
CASSLTGYEQYF
TGTGCCAGCAGCTTAACGGGTTACGAGCAGTACTTC
>TRBJ1-4|TRBV25-1|-|once
CASSGRGPGKREKLFF
TGTGCCAGCAGTGGACGCGGACCAGGGAAGCGAGAAAAACTGTTTTTT
>TRBJ2-7|TRBV5-1|-|-
CASSRDSTEQYF
TGCGCCAGCAGTCGGGACTCAACGGAGCAGTACTTC
>TRBJ2-3|TRBV9|-|-
CASSVAPGKDTQYF
TGTGCCAGCAGCGTAGCCCCGGGTAAAGATACGCAGTATTTT
>TRBJ1-4|TRBV5-5|-|once
CASSSESQGWGKLFF
TGTGCCAGCAGCTCGGAATCACAGGGCTGGGGAAAACTGTTTTTT
>TRBJ2-2|TRBV4-1|-|-
CASSQEYPAGELFF
TGCGCCAGCAGCCAAGAATATCCCGCCGGGGAGCTGTTTTTT
>TRBJ2-7|TRBV5-1|TRBD2|-
CASSLITSGAYEQYF
TGCGCCAGCAGCTTGATAACTAGCGGGGCCTACGAGCAGTACTTC
>TRBJ2-3|TRBV5-1|TRBD1|-
CASSLGELGQGNLYTQYF
TGCGCCAGCAGCTTGGGAGAATTGGGACAGGGCAATTTGTATACGCAGTATTTT
>TRBJ2-1|TRBV7-8|TRBD2|-
CASSPGLAGRVNNEQFF
TGTGCCAGCAGCCCCGGACTAGCGGGCAGGGTTAACAATGAGCAGTTCTTC
>TRBJ2-1|TRBV10-1|-|-
CASSARTNDHEQFF
TGCGCCAGCAGTGCTCGGACCAATGACCATGAGCAGTTCTTC
>TRBJ1-1|TRBV19|-|-
CASSKQGLEAFF
TGTGCCAGTAGTAAACAGGGCTTGGAAGCTTTCTTT
>TRBJ1-2|TRBV5-5|-|-
CASSFVTSPNYGYTF
TGTGCCAGCAGCTTCGTTACATCACCAAACTATGGCTACACCTTC
>TRBJ2-4|TRBV18|-|-
CASSPLPGGVAKNIQYF
TGTGCCAGCTCACCATTGCCCGGAGGAGTAGCCAAAAACATTCAGTACTTC
>TRBJ2-2|TRBV19|TRBD2|-
CASSRTSGAGELFF
TGTGCCAGTAGTCGGACTAGCGGAGCCGGGGAGCTGTTTTTT
>TRBJ2-2|TRBV5-1|TRBD1|-
CASSLESGGSGELFF
TGCGCCAGCAGCTTGGAATCAGGGGGCAGCGGGGAGCTGTTTTTT
>TRBJ2-3|TRBV7-9|-|-
CASSFVSPHTDTQYF
TGTGCCAGCAGCTTCGTCAGTCCTCACACAGATACGCAGTATTTT
>TRBJ2-3|TRBV19|-|-
CASSPFDPESADTQYF
TGTGCCAGTAGCCCCTTCGATCCGGAGTCCGCAGATACGCAGTATTTT
>TRBJ2-3|TRBV2|TRBD2|once
CASSRLAGGGDTQYF
TGTGCCAGCAGTCGCCTAGCGGGAGGGGGGGATACGCAGTATTTT
>TRBJ2-7|TRBV28|-|-
CASSRNYEQYF
TGTGCCAGCAGTCGCAATTACGAGCAGTACTTC
>TRBJ1-5|TRBV18|TRBD1|-
CASSRGTDTNQPQHF
TGTGCCAGCTCACGGGGGACAGATACTAATCAGCCCCAGCATTTT
>TRBJ2-1|TRBV18|-|-
CASSPRDISGLEQFF
TGTGCCAGCTCACCACGGGACATCTCCGGTTTGGAGCAGTTCTTC
>TRBJ2-5|TRBV7-9|-|once
CASSLERETQYF
TGTGCCAGCAGCTTGGAAAGAGAGACCCAGTACTTC
>TRBJ2-2|TRBV5-4|TRBD2|-
CASSLLSGIPGELFF
TGTGCCAGCAGCTTGCTTAGCGGGATCCCCGGGGAGCTGTTTTTT
>TRBJ2-7|TRBV5-4|TRBD2|-
CASSLSLGGSYEQYF
TGTGCCAGCAGCTTATCTCTAGGCGGGAGCTACGAGCAGTACTTC
>TRBJ2-2|TRBV10-2|-|-
CASTTGGSGELFF
TGCGCCAGCACCACTGGGGGTTCCGGGGAGCTGTTTTTT
>TRBJ2-7|TRBV18|-|-
CASSAQGSSSYEQYF
TGTGCCAGCTCAGCTCAGGGCTCGTCCTCCTACGAGCAGTACTTC
>TRBJ2-4|TRBV6-5|-|-
CASSYRAENIQYF
TGTGCCAGCAGTTACCGGGCCGAGAACATTCAGTACTTC